This T cell receptor (beta chain) came from a study of spatial heterogeneity in lung cancer. For the study at large: Sequences of the beta chain were consistently detected in greater numbers than alpha-chain sequences.

This CDR3 region has 13 residues. The ends were cut back, 5 bases at V and 3 bases at J, with 11 bases in the middle. The time point is: sample taken at primary tumor resection. There were some 76 donors, all of them untreated patients with early-stage non-small cell lung cancer. Whole RNA obtained from tumor, nontumor lung or frozen PBMC underwent sequencing without sorting. This clonotype was observed a handful of times. Each TCR cDNA molecule carried a unique molecular identifier. In TCRdb, the 5' RACE reads were re-called with MiXCR into one record per CDR3 protein. The table shows 39,000 or so distinct CDR3 sequences, with around 7.5% occurring only once.

The specimen comprised PBMCs, sampled at surgery. The chain employs TRBV12-3 or TRBV12-4 and TRBJ2-7; D gene uncertain. The sequence derives from a male donor with early-stage non-small cell lung cancer. CDR3 residues: CASSPGFGYEQYV. Written as DNA, the CDR3 is TGTGCCAGCAGTCCCGGGTTCGGCTACGAGCAGTACGTC.